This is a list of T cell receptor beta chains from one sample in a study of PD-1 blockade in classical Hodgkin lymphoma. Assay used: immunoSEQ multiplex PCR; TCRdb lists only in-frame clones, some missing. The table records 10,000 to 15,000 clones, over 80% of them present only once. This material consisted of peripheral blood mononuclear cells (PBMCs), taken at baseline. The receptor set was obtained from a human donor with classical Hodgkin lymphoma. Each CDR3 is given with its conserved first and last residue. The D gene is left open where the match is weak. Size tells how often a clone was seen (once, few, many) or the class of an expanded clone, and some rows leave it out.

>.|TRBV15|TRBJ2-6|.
CATSSIETGANVLTF
TGTGCCACCAGCAGCATAGAAACTGGGGCCAACGTCCTGACTTTC
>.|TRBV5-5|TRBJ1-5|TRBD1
CASSQAGQAYQPQHF
TGTGCCAGCAGCCAAGCGGGACAGGCGTACCAGCCCCAGCATTTT
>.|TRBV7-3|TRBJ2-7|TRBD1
CARIDRGGLATSYEQYF
TGTGCCAGAATCGACAGGGGCGGGTTGGCGACGTCCTACGAGCAGTACTTC
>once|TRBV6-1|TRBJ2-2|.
CASSENNYYTGELFF
TGTGCCAGCAGTGAAAACAACTACTACACCGGGGAGCTGTTTTTT
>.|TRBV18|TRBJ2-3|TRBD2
CASSPWTSGITDTQYF
TGTGCCAGCTCACCCTGGACTAGCGGGATTACAGATACGCAGTATTTT
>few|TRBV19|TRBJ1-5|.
CASSMVTGHPQHF
TGTGCCAGTAGTATGGTGACAGGCCATCCCCAGCATTTT
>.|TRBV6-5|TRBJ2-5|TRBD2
CASTRGSIPQETQYF
TGTGCCAGCACCCGCGGGAGCATTCCACAAGAGACCCAGTACTTC
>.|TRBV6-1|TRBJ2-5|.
CASRTGIWETQYF
TGTGCCAGCAGAACAGGGATATGGGAGACCCAGTACTTC
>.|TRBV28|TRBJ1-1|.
CASSLPGQLNTEAFF
TGTGCCAGCAGTTTACCAGGACAGCTGAACACTGAAGCTTTCTTT
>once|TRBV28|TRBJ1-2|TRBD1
CASSETGRTGYTF
TGTGCCAGCAGCGAGACAGGGCGTACAGGCTACACCTTC
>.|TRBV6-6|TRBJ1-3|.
CASSPQGRTSGNTIYF
TGTGCCAGCAGCCCCCAGGGGAGGACCTCTGGAAACACCATATATTTT
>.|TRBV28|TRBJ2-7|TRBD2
CASSPQVAGVNEQYF
TGTGCCAGCAGTCCCCAAGTAGCGGGGGTTAACGAGCAGTACTTC
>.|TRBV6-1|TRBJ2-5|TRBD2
CASSEGLAAQETQYF
TGTGCCAGCAGTGAGGGACTAGCGGCCCAAGAGACCCAGTACTTC
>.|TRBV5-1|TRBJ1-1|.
CASSLRGPNTEAFF
TGCGCCAGCAGCTTGCGGGGACCGAACACTGAAGCTTTCTTT
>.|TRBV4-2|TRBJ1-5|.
CASSQDPGNQPQHF
TGTGCCAGCAGCCAAGATCCCGGCAATCAGCCCCAGCATTTT
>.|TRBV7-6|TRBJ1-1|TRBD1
CASSLRGPTEAFF
TGTGCCAGCAGCCTAAGGGGGCCAACTGAAGCTTTCTTT
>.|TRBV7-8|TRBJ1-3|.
CASSLGGGGNTIYF
TGTGCCAGCAGCTTAGGCGGCGGGGGAAACACCATATATTTT
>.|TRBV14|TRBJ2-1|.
CASSQDLNNNEQFF
TGTGCCAGCAGCCAAGATTTAAATAACAATGAGCAGTTCTTC
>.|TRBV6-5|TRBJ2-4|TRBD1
CASRNRAGGNIQYF
TGTGCCAGCAGAAACCGGGCAGGGGGAAACATTCAGTACTTC
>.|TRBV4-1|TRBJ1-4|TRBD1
CASSQVTGTANEKLFF
TGCGCCAGCAGCCAAGTAACCGGGACAGCTAATGAAAAACTGTTTTTT
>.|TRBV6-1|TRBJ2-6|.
CASSGRGGVSSGANVLTF
TGTGCCAGCAGTGGGCGGGGCGGGGTGAGCTCTGGGGCCAACGTCCTGACTTTC
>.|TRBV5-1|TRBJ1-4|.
CASSPDSHSEKLFF
TGCGCCAGCAGCCCCGACAGCCATAGTGAAAAACTGTTTTTT
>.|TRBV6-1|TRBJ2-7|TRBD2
CASTTSGSSYEQYF
TGTGCCAGCACTACTAGCGGGAGCTCCTACGAGCAGTACTTC
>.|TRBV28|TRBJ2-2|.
CASSLRAGVQSGELFF
TGTGCCAGCAGTTTGAGGGCAGGGGTTCAATCCGGGGAGCTGTTTTTT
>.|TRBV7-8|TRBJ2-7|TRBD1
CASSRGQGVHEQYF
TGTGCCAGCAGCCGCGGACAGGGGGTCCACGAGCAGTACTTC
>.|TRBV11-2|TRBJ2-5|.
CASTGARLGEQYF
TGTGCCAGCACGGGGGCCCGGCTCGGGGAGCAGTACTTC
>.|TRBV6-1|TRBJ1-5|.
CASIPGAALGQPQHF
TGTGCCAGCATCCCGGGGGCAGCCCTTGGACAGCCCCAGCATTTT
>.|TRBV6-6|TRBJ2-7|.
CASSYSRAISAYEQYF
TGTGCCAGCAGTTACTCGCGGGCGATTTCAGCCTACGAGCAGTACTTC
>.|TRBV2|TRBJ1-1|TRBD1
CASDRGGGTEAFF
TGTGCCAGCGACAGGGGAGGAGGGACTGAAGCTTTCTTT
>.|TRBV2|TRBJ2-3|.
CASIKRVTDTQYF
TGTGCCAGCATCAAGCGGGTCACAGATACGCAGTATTTT
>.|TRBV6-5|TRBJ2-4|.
CASSYDTKWAQYF
TGTGCCAGCAGTTACGACACCAAGTGGGCCCAGTACTTC
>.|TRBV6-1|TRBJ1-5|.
CASSAANNQPQHF
TGTGCCAGCAGTGCAGCGAATAATCAGCCCCAGCATTTT
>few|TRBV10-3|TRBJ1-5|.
CAISDHSNQPQHF
TGTGCCATCAGTGACCATAGCAATCAGCCCCAGCATTTT
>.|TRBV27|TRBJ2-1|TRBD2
CASSPREGRNEQFF
TGTGCCAGCAGCCCCCGGGAGGGCCGGAATGAGCAGTTCTTC
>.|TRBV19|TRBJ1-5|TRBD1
CASSMRQGASQPQHF
TGTGCCAGTAGTATGAGGCAGGGGGCCTCTCAGCCCCAGCATTTT
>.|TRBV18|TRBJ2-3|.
CASSPRGTDTQYF
TGTGCCAGCTCACCAAGGGGCACAGATACGCAGTATTTT
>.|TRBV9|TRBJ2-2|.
CASSGKGDTGELFF
TGTGCCAGCAGCGGGAAGGGGGATACCGGGGAGCTGTTTTTT